Listed below are T cell receptor beta chains from one sample, sequenced in a study of blood T cell repertoires in COVID-19. Profiled with immunoSEQ multiplex PCR; TCRdb holds only in-frame clones, not every one. The sample holds roughly 110,000 clones; over 70% are singletons and the top ten take approximately 1.5%. The sample consisted of peripheral blood. The receptor set was obtained from a man aged 45 to 65 with acute or convalescent COVID-19. The CDR3 runs from the conserved cysteine through the conserved F or W.

V gene | CDR3 protein
TRBV7-2 | CASSLVLRTSGGGTGTQYF
TRBV12-3/TRBV12-4 | CASSLEQNYGYTF
TRBV9 | CASSNGQSYEQYF
TRBV11-2 | CASSLVRGGKYNEQFF
TRBV5-1 | CASSSAGAGNEQFF
TRBV7-3 | CASSLSGRADNYGYTF
TRBV5-1 | CASRRDRVSEQYF
TRBV7-3 | CASSLTPSGANNEQFF
TRBV7-3 | CASSLKEEDGYTF
TRBV5-4 | CASSFGGRDNEQFF
TRBV5-1 | CASNPGLAGGSTGELFF
TRBV27 | CASSLLGTGGSPLHF
TRBV7-3 | CASSRTGTSTEAFF
TRBV6-5 | CASSYLGQNTEAFF
TRBV5-4 | CASSAPTGGVTEAFF
TRBV28 | CASSPSDYSNQPQHF
TRBV5-1 | CASSHNEPPLHF
TRBV9 | CASSVGTGSMGTQYF
TRBV6-5 | CASRTGTGDSQPQHF
TRBV9 | CASSAGRAQVNTEAFF
TRBV5-1 | CASRRTGGRTTNEKLFF
TRBV6-1 | CASSDVPSGTQYF
TRBV6-5 | CASRDRAGNTIYF
TRBV3-1/TRBV3-2 | CASSLNRGAGANVLTF
TRBV6-5 | CASNPIGGSPLHF
TRBV5-1 | CASSLEGGQGLNYGYTF
TRBV6-1 | CASSFIDWYQETQYF
TRBV10-3 | CAVGSGQGETQYF
TRBV6-4 | CASSDREGRLQPQHF
TRBV9 | CASSRTVTNEKLFF
TRBV6-6 | CASSRAAGTSGGARTGELFF
TRBV5-1 | CASSLGLAANTGELFF
TRBV4-1 | CASSLSRGESSGNTIYF
TRBV12-1 | CATTSGPSSYNEQFF
TRBV24-1 | CATSDVTGATNEKLFF
TRBV2 | CASPPGTGVPYGGGYTF
TRBV4-2 | CASSQGGGSKNIQYF
TRBV5-4 | CASSLWTGALSSYNSPLHF
TRBV6-4 | CASSETGLRNSPLHF
TRBV30 | CAWSRQGDRGYTF
TRBV18 | CASSPLPRTSGYNEQFF
TRBV9 | CASSLKTSGGVNEQFF
TRBV5-5 | CASSLKPANTGELFF
TRBV4-2 | CASSQVRDRAYEQYF
TRBV28 | CASSTGTGLFAYEQYF
TRBV15 | CATSRGTGDYTGELFF
TRBV28 | CASSSTGLNTEAFF
TRBV4-1 | CASSQGGDRVKSPLHF
TRBV9 | CASSAPGERLTDTQYF
TRBV28 | CASSFRRGYGNTIYF
TRBV28 | CASKSRGVISNQPQHF
TRBV4-1 | CASSQEGESGVTEQFF
TRBV19 | CASSLDRIVNYGYTF
TRBV14 | CASSQDWGTGMTDTQYF
TRBV3-1/TRBV3-2 | CASSQDPTTGGAQYF
TRBV2 | CASSHPFSGLAGSSGANVLTF
TRBV4-1 | CASSQPPREAKNIQYF
TRBV12-3/TRBV12-4 | CASNTLRGEAFF
TRBV9 | CASSGLNNPATEAFF